The present T cell receptor (beta chain) was sequenced within a study of cytomegalovirus exposure and HLA in healthy donors. As for the study in general: Across some 400 genotyped donors, 81% landed in the Caucasian-associated ancestry cluster.

Among the donors, all were healthy bone marrow donors. The study ran its PCR with 60 Vbeta and 13 Jbeta primers. Generated by immunoSEQ multiplex PCR, the TCRdb table keeps only in-frame clones and is missing some. The data show about 210,000 clones, around four fifths seen once. With regard to this clone: Antigen specificity is unknown.

Study-wide results and limits: A later analysis reportedly identified an Asian-associated ancestry cluster as carrying fewer N-insertions than the roughly 720-donor mean.

The sample comprised PBMCs. The receptor was derived from a man aged 35 to 55 in good health and CMV-seropositive.

This chain's CDR3 is CASSLVPRQGRLQDTQYF. For the CDR3, the DNA is TGTGCCAGCAGCTTAGTACCCCGACAGGGTCGTCTTCAAGATACGCAGTATTTT. The genes are TRBV7-8 and TRBJ2-3; 7 positions agree with TRBD1. V was pared by 1 base and J by 5 bases, with 15 bases of the junction left unmatched. Germline CDR1 is SGHVS and CDR2 is FQNEAQ. The CDR3 extends over 18 amino acids. Looking up the rest from reference TRBV7-8 and TRBJ2-3 gives the full variable domain: GAGVSQSPRYKVAKRGQDVALRCDPISGHVSLFWYQQALGQGPEFLTYFQNEAQLDKSGLPSDRFFAERPEGSVSTLKIQRTQQEDSAVYLCASSLVPRQGRLQDTQYFGPGTRLTVL.